The present entry profiles one T cell receptor (beta chain) with its context. Its antigen is unidentified. This CDR3 region has 13 residues. Trimming left V 5 bases short and J 2 bases short, with 7 bases between. Germline CDR1 SEHNR, CDR2 FQNEAQ (reference sequence). This entry comes from a study of T-cell memory formation after mild COVID-19. Broader study findings: Contracting clones from day 15 to 85 had balanced CD4/CD8; later expanders favoured CD4+. Contracting CD8+ clones were enriched in EMRA, CD4+ mainly in CM and EM.

Each CDR3 protein is one row after TCRdb ran MiXCR on the 5' RACE reads. The data contain 550,000 to 700,000 distinct CDR3 sequences, under 20% of them singletons. The chain recombines TRBV7-9 with TRBJ2-4; possible D gene TRBD1, 6 bases. Sequencing was performed on PBMCs or a T cell subset sorted from them (not recorded which). The sequence was collected from an adult woman who had mild COVID-19 (a few samples of this study predate the infection). Cell type and time point are not known. The CDR3 DNA reads TGTGCCAGCAGCGGACAGACCAAAAACATTCAGTACTTC. Residues: CASSGQTKNIQYF.